The 24 T cell receptor beta chains reported below all come from one sample, sequenced in a study of OX40 agonist ivuxolimab in advanced cancers. Method: immunoSEQ multiplex PCR; TCRdb's copy keeps in-frame clones and lacks some. The data contain about 75,000 clones, roughly 86% of them singletons. The material was CD4+ or CD8+ T cells sorted from blood, obtained in a trial of the OX40 agonist ivuxolimab. Receptors originate from an adult with an advanced solid tumor such as melanoma, head and neck, liver or kidney cancer.

The chain couples TRBV30 to TRBJ1-2; 7 bases match TRBD1. J lost 6 bases, V lost 3 bases, and 1 base had no gene match. CDR1 is GTSNPN, CDR2 SVGIG, per germline (reference sequence). The CDR3 sequence is 11 residues long. In nucleotides, the CDR3 is TGTGCCTGGAGGACAGGGCATGGCTACACCTTC. Its protein product is CAWRTGHGYTF.

V and J are TRBV27 and TRBJ2-1; the D is unclear. Looked up from germline, CDR1 is MNHEY and CDR2 is SMNVEV (reference sequence). This CDR3 is built from 14 residues. Deletions cut 6 bases from V and 5 bases from J, with 14 bases between. This CDR3 is CASSSLSAHNEQFF. The CDR3 DNA follows: TGTGCCAGCAGCTCCCTGTCGGCCCACAATGAGCAGTTCTTC.

The chain joins TRBV11-2 to TRBJ1-6, with TRBD1 identical over 8 bases. Germline CDR1 SGHAT, CDR2 FQNNGV. Losses at the gene ends were 5 bases for V and 18 bases for J; bases not matched to a gene: 12. The CDR3 has 13 residues. The CDR3 protein is CASSGPQGGVSHF. The DNA for the CDR3 is TGTGCCAGCAGCGGACCACAGGGGGGAGTAAGCCACTTT. Together with reference TRBV11-2 and TRBJ1-6, the CDR3 gives the full variable domain: EAGVAQSPRYKIIEKRQSVAFWCNPISGHATLYWYQQILGQGPKLLIQFQNNGVVDDSQLPKDRFSAERLKGVDSTLKIQPAKLEDSAVYLCASSGPQGGVSHFGNGTRLTVT.

This rearrangement joins TRBV27 to TRBJ2-4; D may be TRBD2 (6 bases). This CDR3 has 15 residues. V lost 6 bases, J lost 11 bases, and 23 bases lay in between. CDR1 MNHEY and CDR2 SMNVEV come from the germline V gene (reference sequence). In nucleotides, the CDR3 is TGTGCCAGCAGCAATACCGGGGGTATACCCTCTGTTCAGTACTTC. As protein: CASSNTGGIPSVQYF.

The chain combines TRBV10-1 with TRBJ2-2, with TRBD1 matching 8 bases. There are 14 residues in the CDR3. Germline CDR1 reads WNHNN; CDR2 reads SYGVQD (reference sequence). V was pared by 6 bases and J by 7 bases, with 7 bases of the junction left unmatched. This CDR3 is CASRGQGFGGELFF. CDR3 coding DNA: TGCGCCAGCAGAGGACAGGGTTTCGGCGGGGAGCTGTTTTTT.

The rearrangement uses TRBV10-3 and TRBJ1-1; 7 bases agree with TRBD1. The CDR3 has 15 amino acids. Germline values: CDR1 ENHRY, CDR2 SYGVKD. J was trimmed by 5 bases and V by 6 bases; bases with no gene match: 12. CDR3 loop: CAIRPKTGTRTEAFF. The CDR3 region has the DNA TGTGCCATCAGGCCTAAGACAGGGACGAGGACTGAAGCTTTCTTT.

This chain joins TRBV6-6 and TRBJ2-3; TRBD2 aligns across 11 bases. The CDR3 is 15 amino acids. Per the germline V gene, CDR1 is MNHNY and CDR2 is SVGAGI (reference sequence). With V trimmed by 6 bases and J by 2 bases, 4 bases remained unmatched. CDR3 sequence: CASRGTSGYTDTQYF. CDR3 nucleotide sequence: TGTGCCAGCAGGGGGACTAGCGGATACACAGATACGCAGTATTTT.

Written as DNA, the CDR3 is TGTGCCAGCAGCTTAGTCCAGGGGGTATACTCTGAAGCTTTCTTT. This translates into CASSLVQGVYSEAFF. V gene TRBV7-2 combines with J gene TRBJ1-1; TRBD1 agrees at 7 bases. The CDR3 totals 15 residues. With 1 base clipped from V and 6 bases from J, the junction kept 8 bases outside the gene matches. CDR1 is SGHTA, CDR2 FQGNSA, per germline.

The chain uses TRBV6-5 and TRBJ2-5; tentatively, D is TRBD2 (6 bases). The V gene's germline CDR1 is MNHEY and CDR2 SVGAGI. This CDR3 region has 14 residues. V lost 6 bases, J lost 3 bases, and 14 bases lay in between. CDR3 sequence: CASRLLDYKETQYF. DNA of the CDR3: TGTGCCAGCAGGCTACTGGACTATAAAGAGACCCAGTACTTC.

This clone has a handful of counts. The CDR3 DNA reads TGTGCCAGCTCACCTCTACAGGGTGCTGGAAACACCATATATTTT. This translates into CASSPLQGAGNTIYF. V and J are TRBV18 and TRBJ1-3, with D possibly TRBD1 on 6 matching bases. The CDR3 runs 15 residues. Germline V gene data show CDR1 as KGHSH and CDR2 as LQKENI. Trimming pared 3 bases from V and 2 bases from J, leaving 11 bases between. Full variable domain (rest looked up from reference TRBV18 and TRBJ1-3): NAGVMQNPRHLVRRRGQEARLRCSPMKGHSHVYWYRQLPEEGLKFMVYLQKENIIDESGMPKERFSAEFPKEGPSILRIQQVVRGDSAAYFCASSPLQGAGNTIYFGEGSWLTVV.

This clone appeared a single time. The chain joins TRBV7-2 to TRBJ2-7; 10 bases fit TRBD1. The J segment lost 11 bases and the V segment lost 5 bases, leaving 12 bases of the junction unmatched. The CDR3 covers 14 residues. Germline CDR1 and CDR2: SGHTA and FQGNSA. The CDR3 region is CASSPRDRGLNKYF. The CDR3 DNA reads TGTGCCAGCAGCCCCCGGGACAGGGGTCTAAACAAGTACTTC.

In its sample, this clone was seen a few times. The CDR3 sequence: CASSVTSEQYF. In nucleotides, the CDR3 is TGTGCCAGCAGCGTTACCTCCGAGCAGTACTTC. This chain joins TRBV5-4 and TRBJ2-7; D is unclear. This CDR3 has 11 residues. The V and J ends lost 4 bases and 6 bases respectively, with 8 bases between them. CDR1 and CDR2 (germline): SGHNT, YYREEE (reference sequence).

This clone was counted a few times. The chain recombines TRBV7-2 with TRBJ1-2, with D perhaps TRBD1 (6 bases). This CDR3 has 15 residues. Trimming took off 4 bases at V and 4 bases at J, with 16 bases between the two ends. Germline assignment: CDR1 SGHTA and CDR2 FQGNSA. This CDR3 reads CASSSWEGTSYGYTF. Written as DNA, the CDR3 is TGTGCCAGCAGCTCCTGGGAGGGGACATCCTATGGCTACACCTTC.

J is TRBJ2-2 and V is TRBV7-3; possible D gene TRBD1, 6 bases. The V end was cut by 6 bases, the J end by 6 bases, with 14 bases between. Germline values: CDR1 SGHTA, CDR2 FQGTGA. The CDR3 runs to 14 residues. Written as DNA, the CDR3 is TGTGCCAGCAGTGTATTCCAGGGGTCCGGGGAGCTGTTTTTT. This codes for CASSVFQGSGELFF.

The V call is TRBV7-3, the J call TRBJ2-1, with D possibly TRBD2 on 5 matching bases. V lost 2 bases to trimming and J lost 5 bases, with 10 bases between them. CDR3 length: 14 amino acids. Germline V gene lookup returns CDR1 SGHTA and CDR2 FQGTGA. CDR3 sequence reads: CASSLSRGHNEQFF. CDR3 DNA: TGTGCCAGCAGCTTATCTAGAGGGCACAATGAGCAGTTCTTC.

This chain connects TRBV7-9 to TRBJ2-1, with D perhaps TRBD2 (5 bases). V lost 6 bases to trimming and J lost 4 bases, with 13 bases between them. CDR3 length equals 14 residues. Germline V gives CDR1 SEHNR, CDR2 FQNEAQ (reference sequence). In DNA form, the CDR3 reads TGTGCCAGCAGACCCACTAGTGGTTACAATGAGCAGTTCTTC. This sequence encodes CASRPTSGYNEQFF.

The DNA for the CDR3 is TGCAGCGTTCGGGATGCCGAGCAGTACTTC. Translated: CSVRDAEQYF. V and J are TRBV29-1 and TRBJ2-7, with D possibly TRBD2 on 5 matching bases. This CDR3 is built from 10 residues. The germline V gene has CDR1 SQVTM and CDR2 ANQGSEA. V lost 5 bases to trimming and J lost 6 bases, with 8 bases between them.

A few counts support this clone. This sample also contains other DNA sequences that code for the same CDR3. The gene calls are TRBV7-2 and TRBJ1-1; no firm D call. This CDR3 comprises 13 residues. With 2 bases removed from V and 2 bases from J, the gap between germline ends came to 6 bases. In germline, CDR1 is SGHTA, CDR2 FQGNSA. The CDR3 nucleotides are TGTGCCAGCAGCTTACGAGGAAACACTGAAGCTTTCTTT. Translation: CASSLRGNTEAFF.

This chain uses TRBV19 with TRBJ2-5; no clear D gene. Germline V CDR1 and CDR2: LNHDA, SQIVND (reference sequence). CDR3 length: 14 residues. Trimming removed 6 bases at V and 9 bases at J, with 20 bases between. CDR3 nucleotide sequence: TGTGCCAGTAGAGGACGGGCCTCTTCGTGGGCCCAGTACTTC. The encoded protein is CASRGRASSWAQYF.

The gene calls are TRBV9 and TRBJ2-1; 9 bases are shared with TRBD2. J lost 9 bases, V lost 0 bases, and 10 bases had no gene match. The CDR3 has 16 amino acids. Germline CDR1 SGDLS, CDR2 YYNGEE. CDR3 DNA: TGTGCCAGCAGCGTAGGGCCTAGCGGGAAGTGGAGTGAGCAGTTCTTC. Protein sequence: CASSVGPSGKWSEQFF.

This chain connects TRBV5-4 to TRBJ2-7; TRBD1 matches 8 bases. This CDR3 comprises 14 residues. The junction had 8 bases not matched to a gene; V was cut back by 4 bases and J by 5 bases. Looked up from germline, CDR1 is SGHNT and CDR2 is YYREEE (reference sequence). CDR3 loop: CASSEGQGPNEQYF. In DNA, the CDR3 is TGTGCCAGCAGCGAAGGACAGGGCCCTAACGAGCAGTACTTC.

V and J are TRBV30 and TRBJ2-4; D not certain. Per the germline V gene, CDR1 is GTSNPN and CDR2 is SVGIG (reference sequence). This CDR3 contains 14 residues. Trimming removed 5 bases from V and 1 base from J, with 12 bases in between. The CDR3 nucleotides are TGTGCCTGGGGTCAACCCGGGGCCAAAAACATTCAGTACTTC. This translates into CAWGQPGAKNIQYF.

V and J are TRBV9 and TRBJ2-1; TRBD2 is a possible D gene (6 bases). The CDR3 has 13 residues. Trimming pared 0 bases from V and 7 bases from J, leaving 8 bases between. Per germline, CDR1 SGDLS and CDR2 YYNGEE. The CDR3 sequence: CASSVAGENEQFF. The DNA for the CDR3 is TGTGCCAGCAGCGTAGCGGGGGAGAATGAGCAGTTCTTC.

The chain joins TRBV18 to TRBJ2-7; possible D gene TRBD1, 6 bases. Trimming stripped 5 bases from V and 6 bases from J, with 20 bases between. Per germline, CDR1 KGHSH and CDR2 LQKENI. The CDR3 loop spans 15 amino acids. CDR3 sequence reads: CASSSLQGEVSEQYF. In DNA form, the CDR3 reads TGTGCCAGCTCATCGTTACAGGGAGAGGTATCCGAGCAGTACTTC.